This T cell receptor beta chain appears in the sequencing data of a study of T cells in Graves' hyperthyroidism and ophthalmopathy. Turning to the study itself: Sampling of peripheral blood happened at initial diagnosis, prior to any treatment.

A patient was excluded if there was uncontrolled infection, other autoimmune disease, pregnancy or lactation. Regions amplified from RNA transcripts were the TCR beta CDR3 regions. First-round RT-PCR of the TCR CDR3 relied on the HTBI primer set. TCRdb re-derived calls from the multiplex PCR reads in MiXCR, one entry per CDR3 protein. Of about 330,000 distinct CDR3 sequences in the sample, roughly 13% were seen once. This clonotype appeared many times. The CDR3 is made up of 13 amino acids. Germline V CDR1 and CDR2: SNHLY, FYNNEI. V was trimmed by 6 bases and J by 4 bases, leaving 10 bases between them.

Sequences were obtained from blood. The sequence was collected from a woman between 35 and 50 years old with Graves' ophthalmopathy. J is TRBJ2-1 and V is TRBV2; no reliable D call. The CDR3 nucleotides read TGTGCCAGCAGCACGACGGCTTACAATGAGCAGTTCTTC. Amino acid sequence: CASSTTAYNEQFF.